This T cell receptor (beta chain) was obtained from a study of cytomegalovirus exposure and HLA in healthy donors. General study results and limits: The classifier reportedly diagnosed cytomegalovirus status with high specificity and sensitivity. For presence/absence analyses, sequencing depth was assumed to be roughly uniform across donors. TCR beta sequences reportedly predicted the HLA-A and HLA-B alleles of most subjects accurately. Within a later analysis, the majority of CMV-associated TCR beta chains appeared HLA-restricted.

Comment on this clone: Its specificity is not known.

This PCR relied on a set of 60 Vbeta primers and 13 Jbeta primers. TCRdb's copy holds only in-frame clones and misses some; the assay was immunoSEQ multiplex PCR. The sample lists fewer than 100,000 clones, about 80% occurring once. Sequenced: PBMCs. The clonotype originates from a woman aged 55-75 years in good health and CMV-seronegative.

The DNA for the CDR3 is TGTGCCAGCAGTCGACTACTTCGCGATGAGCAGTTCTTC. The encoded protein is CASSRLLRDEQFF. The chain couples TRBV6-4 to TRBJ2-1, with D possibly TRBD2 on 5 matching bases. The CDR3 contains 13 residues. V gave up 5 bases and J gave up 8 bases, with 13 bases separating them. Germline CDR1 MRHNA, CDR2 SNTAGT.